These T cell receptor beta chains were read from a single sample in a study of memory CD4+ T cells and cytomegalovirus serostatus. Produced via immunoSEQ multiplex PCR; TCRdb's table is partial and in-frame only. The repertoire includes fewer than 75,000 clones, less than 85% of them detected once, and 0.75% to 0.9% sits in the top ten. The material sequenced was memory CD4+ T cells from blood. These receptors originate from an adult in good health and CMV-seronegative. CDR3s include the opening cysteine and the closing phenylalanine or tryptophan. D genes are given only for firm matches. The size field is filled for only some rows; it gives once, few, many or a size class.

clone size	CDR3 length	D gene	V gene	J gene	CDR3 DNA	CDR3 protein
NA	15	NA	TRBV13	TRBJ1-1	TGTGCCAGCAGCTTCGGCGGTAGGCCGAACACTGAAGCTTTCTTT	CASSFGGRPNTEAFF
NA	17	TRBD1	TRBV10-2	TRBJ2-6	TGCGCCAGCAGTGTGGGGACAGGAGTTGCTGGGGCCAACGTCCTGACTTTC	CASSVGTGVAGANVLTF
NA	13	NA	TRBV6-1	TRBJ1-1	TGTGCCAGCAGTGAAATCCCAAGGCGTCAGGCTTTCTTT	CASSEIPRRQAFF
NA	14	NA	TRBV28	TRBJ2-5	TGTGCCAGCAGTCCCACGGGGGGCCAGGCGACCCAGTACTTC	CASSPTGGQATQYF
NA	13	NA	TRBV9	TRBJ1-1	TGTGCCAGCAGCTCACCCAACAGGGAAGCAGCTTTCTTT	CASSSPNREAAFF
NA	11	NA	TRBV20-1	TRBJ2-7	TGCAGTGCTAAGCCCTCCTACGAGCAGTACTTC	CSAKPSYEQYF
NA	15	TRBD1	TRBV5-1	TRBJ2-7	TGCGCCAGCAGGCTAACCGGGACAGGGTGGGACGAGCAGTACTTC	CASRLTGTGWDEQYF
NA	14	TRBD1	TRBV6-1	TRBJ1-5	TGTGCCAGCGACGGGGACAGGGGGCGGAAGCCCCAGCATTTT	CASDGDRGRKPQHF
NA	13	NA	TRBV9	TRBJ1-3	TGTGCCAGCAGGCCAGAACTAGGAAACACCATATATTTT	CASRPELGNTIYF
NA	17	NA	TRBV27	TRBJ1-1	TGTGCCAGCAGTTCCGGGACCGGCCACCCGCAGAACACTGAAGCTTTCTTT	CASSSGTGHPQNTEAFF
NA	14	NA	TRBV7-2	TRBJ1-2	TGTGCCAGCAGCCCTCAAAGAGGAAACTATGGCTACACCTTC	CASSPQRGNYGYTF
few	13	NA	TRBV7-9	TRBJ2-5	TGTGCCAGCAGCTTAGTTGGGGCGGAGACCCAGTACTTC	CASSLVGAETQYF
few	14	TRBD1	TRBV7-6	TRBJ1-4	TGTGCCAGCAGCACTCCGGACAGGGGGGAAAAACTGTTTTTT	CASSTPDRGEKLFF
NA	14	TRBD2	TRBV10-1	TRBJ2-3	TGCGCCAGCAGCCGGGCGGGAGATGAAGATACGCAGTATTTT	CASSRAGDEDTQYF
NA	15	TRBD1	TRBV5-5	TRBJ2-1	TGTGCCAGCAGCCCCGGGACAGGGGTGGTCAATGAGCAGTTCTTC	CASSPGTGVVNEQFF
NA	15	NA	TRBV5-1	TRBJ2-2	TGCGCCAGCAGCGCCGGAGGAGGAAACACCGGGGAGCTGTTTTTT	CASSAGGGNTGELFF
NA	16	NA	TRBV14	TRBJ2-2	TGTGCCAGCAGCCAGTTCCACAGGCCGAGGGAAGGGGAGCTGTTTTTT	CASSQFHRPREGELFF
NA	13	NA	TRBV29-1	TRBJ2-3	TGCAGCGTCCTTCCAACTAGTACAGATACGCAGTATTTT	CSVLPTSTDTQYF
few	13	NA	TRBV2	TRBJ1-5	TGTGCCAGCAGTGGTACTACGGATCAGCCCCAGCATTTT	CASSGTTDQPQHF
few	16	NA	TRBV7-9	TRBJ2-1	TGTGCCAGCTCGTCAATCAAGATGAAAAACTACAATGAGCAGTTCTTC	CASSSIKMKNYNEQFF
NA	13	NA	TRBV11-2	TRBJ2-1	TGTGCCAGCAGCTTAGCAGGGGTCAATGAGCAGTTCTTC	CASSLAGVNEQFF
NA	16	TRBD2	TRBV11-2	TRBJ2-5	TGTGCCAGCAGCCCAAGACTAGCGGGGGGCCAAGAGACCCAGTACTTC	CASSPRLAGGQETQYF
NA	14	NA	TRBV28	TRBJ1-1	TGTGCCAGCAGTTTATTTCCAGGAGAGGCTGAAGCTTTCTTT	CASSLFPGEAEAFF
NA	16	NA	TRBV6-5	TRBJ1-1	TGTGCCAGCAGTTACTCGGGGCAGGTGATGAACACTGAAGCTTTCTTT	CASSYSGQVMNTEAFF
NA	15	NA	TRBV28	TRBJ2-7	TGTGCCAGCCGCTGGACTGGTGGAAGCTCCTACGAGCAGTACTTC	CASRWTGGSSYEQYF
NA	13	NA	TRBV28	TRBJ1-5	TGTGCCAGCAGGGGGCAGTACGATCAGCCCCAGCATTTT	CASRGQYDQPQHF
few	13	NA	TRBV2	TRBJ1-6	TGTGCCAGCAACTCCCTTCTAGATTCACCCCTCCACTTT	CASNSLLDSPLHF
NA	14	NA	TRBV5-4	TRBJ2-7	TGTGCCAGCAGCCTCAGGGGAAGGCTCTACGAGCAGTACTTC	CASSLRGRLYEQYF
NA	12	NA	TRBV27	TRBJ1-1	TGTGCCAGCCGCAAGGAATACGGTGAAGCTTTCTTT	CASRKEYGEAFF
NA	14	NA	TRBV29-1	TRBJ2-7	TGCAGCGTTAAGGCTAGTACAGGGTCTAGCGAGCAGTACTTC	CSVKASTGSSEQYF
NA	16	NA	TRBV30	TRBJ2-2	TGTGCCTGGCGACTAGGGTGGAACAGAAACACCGGGGAGCTGTTTTTT	CAWRLGWNRNTGELFF
NA	13	NA	TRBV6-6	TRBJ1-5	TGTGCCAGCAGTACTCATAGCAATCAGCCCCAGCATTTT	CASSTHSNQPQHF
NA	16	NA	TRBV6-5	TRBJ2-2	TGTGCCAGCAGTTACCTCCCGACAGGCTTGCACGGGGAGCTGTTTTTT	CASSYLPTGLHGELFF
NA	14	TRBD1	TRBV28	TRBJ1-2	TGTGCCAGCAGAACCGTTAGGACAGGGTCTGGCTACACCTTC	CASRTVRTGSGYTF
NA	15	TRBD2	TRBV5-1	TRBJ2-3	TGCGCCAGCAGCTTAAGCGGGGGGAGCACAGATACGCAGTATTTT	CASSLSGGSTDTQYF
once	15	NA	TRBV7-2	TRBJ1-6	TGTGCCAGCAGCTTTCTAGGGAACAATAATTCACCCCTCCACTTT	CASSFLGNNNSPLHF
NA	10	NA	TRBV2	TRBJ1-1	TGTGCCAGCAGTCGACAACGAGCTTTCTTT	CASSRQRAFF
NA	13	TRBD1	TRBV7-2	TRBJ1-5	TGTGCCAGCAGCCGGACAGGGCTTCAGCCCCAGCATTTT	CASSRTGLQPQHF
NA	21	TRBD2	TRBV28	TRBJ2-7	TGTGCCAGCAGTTTACGTGGCGGCGTAAGGGGACTAGCGGGAGATAGTTACGAGCAGTACTTC	CASSLRGGVRGLAGDSYEQYF
NA	16	NA	TRBV5-1	TRBJ1-3	TGCGCCAGCAGCTTGGAATTTTCAGGGGTTGGAAACACCATATATTTT	CASSLEFSGVGNTIYF
once	15	TRBD1	TRBV27	TRBJ2-7	TGTGCCAGCAGTGCCGGGACAGGGGGCCGCTACGAGCAGTACTTC	CASSAGTGGRYEQYF
NA	11	NA	TRBV18	TRBJ2-1	TGTGCCAGCTCACCCGACCATGAGCAGTTCTTC	CASSPDHEQFF
NA	15	NA	TRBV5-1	TRBJ2-2	TGCGCCAGCAGCTTGGGAGGACCTATCACCGGGGAGCTGTTTTTT	CASSLGGPITGELFF
NA	15	NA	TRBV30	TRBJ1-2	TGTGCCTGGAGCGTCGGGCTGGGGGATAACTATGGCTACACCTTC	CAWSVGLGDNYGYTF
NA	13	NA	TRBV27	TRBJ2-4	TGTGCCAGCAGTCGTAGGGTGGGGGACATTCAGTACTTC	CASSRRVGDIQYF
NA	13	NA	TRBV30	TRBJ1-5	TGTGCCTGGAGCCCCAACTCTGGAGAGCCCCAGCATTTT	CAWSPNSGEPQHF
NA	11	NA	TRBV20-1	TRBJ1-4	TGCAGTGCTAGCTTGTATGAAAAACTGTTTTTT	CSASLYEKLFF
NA	16	TRBD2	TRBV6-5	TRBJ2-1	TGTGCCAGCAGTTACGATTCAAGCGGGGATTACAATGAGCAGTTCTTC	CASSYDSSGDYNEQFF
few	12	NA	TRBV19	TRBJ2-7	TGTGCCAGTAGTATGAGCACCAACGAGCAGTACTTC	CASSMSTNEQYF
once	14	NA	TRBV5-4	TRBJ2-5	TGTGCCAGCAGCCCCGGTTTGGGATCAGAGACCCAGTACTTC	CASSPGLGSETQYF
once	17	TRBD2	TRBV15	TRBJ2-3	TGTGCCACCAGTCTTGACGGGACTAGCGGGTTCACAGATACGCAGTATTTT	CATSLDGTSGFTDTQYF